A selection of T cell receptor beta chains follows, all from one sample in a study of PD-1 blockade in classical Hodgkin lymphoma. Using immunoSEQ multiplex PCR, the repertoire was profiled, and TCRdb retains in-frame clones only, with some absent. The sample holds 7,000 or so clones; more than 70% are singletons and the top ten take about 39%. The sample in question was peripheral blood mononuclear cells (PBMCs), obtained before the fourth cycle of nivolumab. The source is a human donor with classical Hodgkin lymphoma. Both conserved end residues are trimmed from each CDR3. Only part of the rows carry a size: once, few, many, or a class if the clone is expanded.

v_gene: TRBV7-2; abundance: .; CDR3aa: ASSPRGSSYNEQF
v_gene: TRBV2; abundance: once; CDR3aa: ASSYDGELF
v_gene: TRBV4-2; abundance: .; CDR3aa: ASSDTGLSYNEQF
v_gene: TRBV6-5; abundance: .; CDR3aa: ASSSPRSGSFKQY
v_gene: TRBV11-2; abundance: .; CDR3aa: ASSLGLGGEQY
v_gene: TRBV7-2; abundance: .; CDR3aa: ASSSNRGGQGIGEQY
v_gene: TRBV28; abundance: .; CDR3aa: ASSLPSSGINEQF
v_gene: TRBV4-1; abundance: .; CDR3aa: ASSQVRSFNGELF
v_gene: TRBV5-4; abundance: .; CDR3aa: ASSQEIRTGELF
v_gene: TRBV4-3; abundance: .; CDR3aa: ASSQGRTGMNTEAF
v_gene: TRBV19; abundance: .; CDR3aa: ASRTTGNTEAF
v_gene: TRBV5-5; abundance: .; CDR3aa: ASSTNGQGNQPQH
v_gene: TRBV7-2; abundance: .; CDR3aa: ASSLVRPSGSNEQF
v_gene: TRBV29-1; abundance: .; CDR3aa: TTYRGADTQY
v_gene: TRBV5-1; abundance: .; CDR3aa: ASSLEELADTQY
v_gene: TRBV27; abundance: few; CDR3aa: ASSLPQRQGAVGEQF